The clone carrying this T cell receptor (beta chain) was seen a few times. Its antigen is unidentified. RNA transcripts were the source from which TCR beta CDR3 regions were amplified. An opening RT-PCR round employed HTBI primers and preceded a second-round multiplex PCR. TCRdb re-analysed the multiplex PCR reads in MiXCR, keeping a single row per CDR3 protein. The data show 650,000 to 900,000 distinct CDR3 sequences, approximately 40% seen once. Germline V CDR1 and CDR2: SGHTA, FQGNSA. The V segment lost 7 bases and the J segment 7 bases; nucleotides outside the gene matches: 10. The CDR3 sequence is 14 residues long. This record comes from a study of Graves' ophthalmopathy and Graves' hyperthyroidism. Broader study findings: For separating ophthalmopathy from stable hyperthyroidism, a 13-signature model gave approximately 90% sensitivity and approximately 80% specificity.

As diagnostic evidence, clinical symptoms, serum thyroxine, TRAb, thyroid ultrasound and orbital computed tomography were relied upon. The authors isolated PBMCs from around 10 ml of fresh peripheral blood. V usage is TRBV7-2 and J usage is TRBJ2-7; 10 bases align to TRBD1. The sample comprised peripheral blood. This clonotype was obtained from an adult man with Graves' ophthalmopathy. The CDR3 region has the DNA TGTGCCAGCACCAAACCGGGACAGGGGTATGAGCAGTACTTC. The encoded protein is CASTKPGQGYEQYF.